Each of the 18 T cell receptor beta chains below was sequenced from the same sample in a study of T cell changes during pregnancy in multiple sclerosis. Sequenced by immunoSEQ multiplex PCR; TCRdb stores in-frame clones only, minus some. The top ten hold 1.5% to 2% of the sample, which has approximately 51,000 clones, around 93% seen once. The specimen comprised peripheral blood, sampled in the second trimester of pregnancy. These receptors were collected from a female donor with multiple sclerosis, enrolled in a pregnancy study.

This chain connects TRBV5-1 to TRBJ1-1; no clear D gene. The CDR3 runs to 15 residues. Trimming removed 0 bases from V and 1 base from J, with 10 bases in between. The V gene's germline CDR1 is SGHRS and CDR2 YFSETQ. The CDR3 nucleotides are TGCGCCAGCAGCTTGGATCCTCAGGAGAACACTGAAGCTTTCTTT. Protein product: CASSLDPQENTEAFF. The full variable domain, rest sourced from reference TRBV5-1 and TRBJ1-1, is KAGVTQTPRYLIKTRGQQVTLSCSPISGHRSVSWYQQTPGQGLQFLFEYFSETQRNKGNFPGRFSGRQFSNSRSEMNVSTLELGDSALYLCASSLDPQENTEAFFGQGTRLTVV.

The chain uses TRBV27 and TRBJ2-3; TRBD2 matches 15 bases. The CDR3 contains 17 residues. The trim removed 3 bases at V and 6 bases at J, leaving 7 bases unmatched. The germline gives CDR1 MNHEY, CDR2 SMNVEV (reference sequence). The CDR3 nucleotides are TGTGCCAGCAGTTTTCTGGGACTAGCGGGAGGAGCCGATACGCAGTATTTT. The encoded protein is CASSFLGLAGGADTQYF.

Here the CDR3 DNA reads TGTGCCAGCAGTGAGTCCCCGAGCTCCTACAATGAGCAGTTCTTC. Translated, it gives CASSESPSSYNEQFF. V gene TRBV6-4 combines with J gene TRBJ2-1; D gene uncertain. Germline CDR1 reads MRHNA; CDR2 reads SNTAGT. V dropped 3 bases and J dropped 0 bases, with 9 bases sitting between them. This CDR3 spans 15 amino acids.

This rearrangement joins TRBV27 to TRBJ1-5, with a weak D call TRBD1 (6 bases). Germline assignment: CDR1 MNHEY and CDR2 SMNVEV (reference sequence). Trimming removed 5 bases at V and 10 bases at J, with 12 bases between. The CDR3 sequence is 12 residues long. The CDR3 DNA sequence: TGTGCCAGCAGTGCCACAGGGTTTCCCCAGCATTTT. It encodes CASSATGFPQHF.

In nucleotides, the CDR3 is TGTGCCAGTGTCTCCCGGACTAGCGGTGAGCAGTTCTTC. This sequence encodes CASVSRTSGEQFF. The gene calls are TRBV19 and TRBJ2-1; 10 bases match TRBD2. The CDR3 spans 13 residues. Germline V lookup: CDR1 LNHDA, CDR2 SQIVND (reference sequence). V lost 8 bases and J lost 9; bases outside the gene matches: 7.

This rearrangement joins TRBV7-9 to TRBJ2-1; 7 nucleotides align to TRBD2. V was pared by 5 bases and J by 7 bases, with 8 bases of the junction left unmatched. The germline V gene encodes CDR1 SEHNR and CDR2 FQNEAQ (reference sequence). The CDR3 is 14 amino acids. The CDR3 region is CASSLGGRVNEQFF. The CDR3 region has the DNA TGTGCCAGCAGCCTTGGGGGGAGGGTAAATGAGCAGTTCTTC. The full variable domain, with the rest looked up from reference TRBV7-9 and TRBJ2-1, is DTGVSQNPRHKITKRGQNVTFRCDPISEHNRLYWYRQTLGQGPEFLTYFQNEAQLEKSRLLSDRFSAERPKGSFSTLEIQRTEQGDSAMYLCASSLGGRVNEQFFGPGTRLTVL.

This chain links TRBV7-9 with TRBJ2-7; 7 bases are shared with TRBD2. Germline CDR1 and CDR2: SEHNR and FQNEAQ (reference sequence). The CDR3 totals 15 residues. J gave up 7 bases and V 1 base, and 10 bases lay outside the gene matches. The chain's CDR3 is CASSLGGRDAGEQYF. In DNA, the CDR3 is TGTGCCAGCAGCTTAGGGGGGAGGGACGCCGGGGAGCAGTACTTC.

The J gene is TRBJ2-3, the V gene TRBV18, with D uncertain. Trimming left V 0 bases short and J 1 base short, with 5 bases between. CDR1 and CDR2 from the germline V gene are KGHSH and LQKENI. The CDR3 length is 14 residues. The CDR3 DNA reads TGTGCCAGCTCACCACCAGGAGGCACAGATACGCAGTATTTT. It yields the protein CASSPPGGTDTQYF.

This clone occurred once. This chain links TRBV11-1 with TRBJ1-1; perhaps TRBD1 as D (5 bases). The CDR3 is made up of 14 amino acids. The germline gives CDR1 SGHAT, CDR2 FQDESV (reference sequence). The ends were cut back, 1 base at V and 4 bases at J, with 10 bases in the middle. This CDR3 is CASSLVQGGTEAFF. The CDR3 nucleotides read TGTGCCAGCAGCTTAGTCCAGGGAGGCACTGAAGCTTTCTTT.

This chain joins TRBV7-2 and TRBJ2-7, with TRBD1 matching 9 bases. CDR1 and CDR2 (germline): SGHTA, FQGNSA. This CDR3 comprises 15 residues. J was trimmed by 2 bases and V by 3 bases; bases with no gene match: 5. The CDR3 nucleotides are TGTGCCAGCAGCTTCTCCGGGACAGGGACCTACGAGCAGTACTTC. This codes for CASSFSGTGTYEQYF.

The chain links TRBV20-1 to TRBJ2-7; unclear D gene. Trimming took off 6 bases at V and 0 bases at J, with 6 bases between the two ends. Germline V gene lookup returns CDR1 DFQATT and CDR2 SNEGSKA (reference sequence). This CDR3 region has 11 residues. CDR3 bases: TGCAGTGCCCGTAGCTCCTACGAGCAGTACTTC. The encoded protein is CSARSSYEQYF.

The gene calls are TRBV7-2 and TRBJ2-7, with TRBD2 identical over 8 bases. Losses at the gene ends were 2 bases for V and 5 bases for J; bases not matched to a gene: 8. Per the germline V gene, CDR1 is SGHTA and CDR2 is FQGNSA. The length of the CDR3 is 15 residues. CDR3 sequence reads: CASSLRGTRGHEQYF. CDR3 DNA: TGTGCCAGCAGCTTACGCGGGACTAGAGGGCACGAGCAGTACTTC.

This sequence joins TRBV11-3 and TRBJ1-3; D perhaps matches TRBD1 (6 bases). CDR1 and CDR2 (germline): SGHNT, YENEEA. This CDR3 region has 16 residues. V lost 8 bases, J lost 4 bases, and 21 bases lay in between. CDR3 region: CASGGEQGSLGNTIYF. DNA for the CDR3: TGTGCCAGCGGAGGCGAACAGGGTTCACTCGGAAACACCATATATTTT.

J is TRBJ2-2 and V is TRBV5-1; 10 nucleotides agree with TRBD2. The CDR3 totals 17 residues. Germline CDR1 is SGHRS and CDR2 is YFSETQ. Trimming removed 1 base from V and 2 bases from J; junction bases left unmatched: 5. The CDR3 protein is CASSLSLLAGNTGELFF. CDR3 in DNA: TGCGCCAGCAGCTTGTCCTTACTAGCGGGAAACACCGGGGAGCTGTTTTTT.

The chain couples TRBV4-3 to TRBJ2-6, with D perhaps TRBD2 (6 bases). The germline V gene has CDR1 LGHNA and CDR2 YSLEER. The ends were cut back, 1 base at V and 0 bases at J, with 16 bases in the middle. The CDR3 has 19 residues. CDR3 sequence reads: CASSQGAGGGNSGANVLTF. The CDR3 DNA reads TGCGCCAGCAGCCAAGGTGCCGGGGGTGGAAACTCTGGGGCCAACGTCCTGACTTTC.

The chain carries TRBV27 and TRBJ2-1; possible D gene TRBD2, 5 bases. This CDR3 has 15 residues. Germline V gives CDR1 MNHEY, CDR2 SMNVEV (reference sequence). The V gene lost 6 bases and the J gene lost 8 bases, with 20 bases spanning the gap. For the CDR3, the DNA is TGTGCCAGCAGAAGAGGATGGCTAGCCACCCATGAGCAGTTCTTC. Translating it yields CASRRGWLATHEQFF.

The chain joins TRBV7-9 to TRBJ2-2; a weak D match, TRBD1 (7 bases). V was pared by 4 bases and J by 9 bases, with 18 bases between. CDR1 and CDR2 from the germline V gene are SEHNR and FQNEAQ (reference sequence). This CDR3 is built from 15 residues. CDR3: CASSSLARGARELFF. The CDR3 nucleotides are TGTGCCAGCAGCTCCCTTGCCAGGGGGGCACGGGAGCTGTTTTTT.

The chain employs TRBV5-4 and TRBJ1-1; D remains ambiguous. The germline V and J ends were trimmed by 0 bases and 7 bases, with 22 bases remaining between them. Germline lookup yields CDR1 SGHNT and CDR2 YYREEE (reference sequence). This CDR3 has 17 amino acids. The CDR3, as DNA: TGTGCCAGCAGCTTGGACTCATTCTCTGGGCAGACCAATGAAGCTTTCTTT. Translating it yields CASSLDSFSGQTNEAFF.